The 27 T cell receptor beta chains in this list originate from one sample, sequenced in a study of cytomegalovirus exposure and HLA in healthy donors. The PCR used 60 Vbeta and 13 Jbeta primers. The protocol was immunoSEQ multiplex PCR, while the TCRdb copy is restricted to in-frame clones and leaves out a portion. The data hold 130,000 or so clones, with over 60% observed a single time. Material for sequencing was PBMCs. The receptors were sampled from a woman aged 60-75 years in good health and CMV-seronegative.

This clone was detected only once. The V gene is TRBV7-8, the J gene TRBJ2-7; 10 bases are shared with TRBD2. The germline V gene has CDR1 SGHVS and CDR2 FQNEAQ. Trimming removed 4 bases from V and 3 bases from J; junction bases left unmatched: 3. The CDR3 sequence is 14 residues long. The CDR3 sequence is CASSSWTSGYEQYF. The DNA of the CDR3 is TGTGCCAGCAGCTCCTGGACTAGCGGCTACGAGCAGTACTTC.

The CDR3 spells CASTATGDYRETQYF. The DNA for the CDR3 is TGTGCCAGCACCGCCACAGGGGATTATCGGGAGACCCAGTACTTC. The genes are TRBV6-1 and TRBJ2-5; 7 nucleotides match TRBD1. CDR3 length: 15 residues. V dropped 7 bases and J dropped 5; count of bases not matched to a gene: 13. Germline CDR1 and CDR2: MNHNS and SASEGT.

This clone turned up a few times. This chain joins TRBV5-1 and TRBJ1-1, with D maybe TRBD1 (5 bases). Germline assignment: CDR1 SGHRS and CDR2 YFSETQ. V was cut by 0 bases and J by 8 bases, with 17 bases left in between. The CDR3 extends over 15 amino acids. This CDR3 reads CASSLVVSGKAEAFF. CDR3 DNA: TGCGCCAGCAGCTTGGTAGTATCAGGGAAGGCAGAAGCTTTCTTT.

The chain has TRBV10-3 and TRBJ2-7; 11 bases are shared with TRBD1. There are 14 residues in the CDR3. V lost 6 bases, J lost 2 bases, and 3 bases stayed unmatched. Germline V gene data show CDR1 as ENHRY and CDR2 as SYGVKD. In nucleotides, the CDR3 is TGTGCCATCAGCCCGGGACAGGGGGCCTACGAGCAGTACTTC. Translation: CAISPGQGAYEQYF.

J is TRBJ2-2 and V is TRBV5-6, with TRBD2 matching 9 bases. CDR3 length: 16 amino acids. Germline loops: CDR1 SGHDT, CDR2 YYEEEE. V lost 0 bases and J lost 4; bases outside the gene matches: 4. The chain's CDR3 is CASSLGSGGITGELFF. The CDR3 DNA follows: TGTGCCAGCAGCTTGGGGAGCGGGGGGATCACCGGGGAGCTGTTTTTT. Full variable domain (outside the CDR3, taken from reference TRBV5-6 and TRBJ2-2): DAGVTQSPTHLIKTRGQQVTLRCSPKSGHDTVSWYQQALGQGPQFIFQYYEEEERQRGNFPDRFSGHQFPNYSSELNVNALLLGDSALYLCASSLGSGGITGELFFGEGSRLTVL.

This clone showed up just a few times. The chain joins TRBV18 to TRBJ2-7; TRBD2 matches at 7 bases. The V gene's germline CDR1 is KGHSH and CDR2 LQKENI. Trimming at V came to 4 bases and at J to 7 bases, leaving 16 bases not matched to a gene. The CDR3 runs to 16 residues. CDR3 DNA: TGTGCCAGCTCACGGCCAACGGGAGGCCGTGGGGGTGAGCAGTACTTC. This sequence encodes CASSRPTGGRGGEQYF.

J is TRBJ2-5 and V is TRBV4-1; 10 nucleotides match TRBD2. V trimming: 2 bases; J trimming: 3 bases; junction bases outside the gene matches: 0. The CDR3 covers 14 residues. CDR1 is MGHRA and CDR2 is YSYEKL in the germline V gene. Here the CDR3 DNA reads TGCGCCAGCAGCCAAACTAGCGGGAAAGAGACCCAGTACTTC. Translating gives CASSQTSGKETQYF.

The CDR3 nucleotides read TGTGCCAGCAGCCAGGCAGGGGGCACCTACGAGCAGTACTTC. Translated: CASSQAGGTYEQYF. The chain carries TRBV28 and TRBJ2-7; 8 nucleotides align to TRBD1. Trimming at V came to 6 bases and at J to 2 bases, leaving 6 bases not matched to a gene. This CDR3 contains 14 residues. CDR1 and CDR2 (germline): MDHEN, SYDVKM.

The gene calls are TRBV19 and TRBJ1-2; 7 positions match TRBD1. Trimming cost V 6 bases and J 4 bases; bases outside gene matches: 8. Germline CDR1 reads LNHDA; CDR2 reads SQIVND (reference sequence). The length of the CDR3 is 14 residues. The CDR3 sequence is CASRLTGDSYGYTF. The CDR3 region has the DNA TGTGCCAGTAGGCTAACAGGGGATTCCTATGGCTACACCTTC.

The sample holds a few counts of this clone. This rearrangement joins TRBV7-8 to TRBJ2-1; 11 bases are shared with TRBD2. Germline values: CDR1 SGHVS, CDR2 FQNEAQ. The junction had 10 bases not matched to a gene; V was cut back by 8 bases and J by 7 bases. The CDR3 sequence is 15 residues long. Written as DNA, the CDR3 is TGTGCCAGCGGAAGTGGGCTAGCGGGGGGAAATGAGCAGTTCTTC. Its protein product is CASGSGLAGGNEQFF.

The rearrangement uses TRBV6-6 and TRBJ2-7; D is perhaps TRBD2 (7 bases). The CDR3 has 14 amino acids. Germline lookup yields CDR1 MNHNY and CDR2 SVGAGI (reference sequence). The V end was cut by 6 bases, the J end by 5 bases, with 17 bases between. The DNA of the CDR3 is TGTGCCAGCAGCCCGGGGGGCAATGCGGACGAGCAGTACTTC. Protein product: CASSPGGNADEQYF.

The chain recombines TRBV19 with TRBJ2-7, with D possibly being TRBD1 (5 bases). Trimming cost V 5 bases and J 6 bases, with 14 bases left between them. Germline V gene data show CDR1 as LNHDA and CDR2 as SQIVND (reference sequence). CDR3 size: 13 residues. The CDR3 DNA follows: TGTGCCAGTAGTCTTCAGGGCGTTGGCGAGCAGTACTTC. Translation gives CASSLQGVGEQYF.

This rearrangement joins TRBV7-2 to TRBJ2-7, with TRBD1 matching over 7 bases. V trimming: 5 bases; J trimming: 3 bases; junction bases outside the gene matches: 7. The CDR3 sequence is 14 residues long. From germline, CDR1 is SGHTA and CDR2 FQGNSA. The CDR3 nucleotides read TGTGCCAGCAGCCCCTCGGGACAGCACTACGAGCAGTACTTC. Residues: CASSPSGQHYEQYF.

With respect to this clone: This specimen includes other DNA sequences encoding the same CDR3. The V call is TRBV5-1, the J call TRBJ2-1, with 7 bases aligning to TRBD2. Germline V gene lookup returns CDR1 SGHRS and CDR2 YFSETQ. CDR3 size: 16 residues. With V trimmed by 0 bases and J by 0 bases, 3 bases remained unmatched. Here the CDR3 reads CASSLAGGSSYNEQFF. The CDR3 DNA is TGCGCCAGCAGCTTGGCCGGGGGGAGCTCCTACAATGAGCAGTTCTTC.

This rearrangement joins TRBV5-1 to TRBJ1-2; perhaps TRBD1 as D (6 bases). V lost 0 bases to trimming and J lost 6 bases, with 12 bases between them. CDR3 length: 14 amino acids. CDR1 and CDR2 (germline): SGHRS, YFSETQ. The CDR3 DNA reads TGCGCCAGCAGCTTGGGACAGGTTTTGAATGGCTACACCTTC. Translated: CASSLGQVLNGYTF.

This sequence joins TRBV2 and TRBJ2-5; 8 nucleotides match TRBD1. Per germline, CDR1 SNHLY and CDR2 FYNNEI. CDR3 length: 15 amino acids. V lost 5 bases and J lost 7; bases outside the gene matches: 12. Here the CDR3 reads CASSLDRGAWGTQYF. The DNA of the CDR3 is TGTGCCAGCAGTCTCGACAGGGGAGCATGGGGGACCCAGTACTTC.

This chain joins TRBV7-2 and TRBJ2-2; perhaps TRBD1 as D (6 bases). Germline CDR1 SGHTA, CDR2 FQGNSA. Trimming removed 5 bases from V and 4 bases from J, with 14 bases in between. The CDR3 runs 15 residues. CDR3 in amino acids: CASSLDSRTTGELFF. The DNA for the CDR3 is TGTGCCAGCAGCCTGGACAGTCGTACCACCGGGGAGCTGTTTTTT.

This clone was counted only a few times. The chain uses TRBV15 and TRBJ1-1; D gene unclear. There are 15 residues in the CDR3. V was shortened by 1 base and J by 6 bases, with 15 bases between the two germline ends. Germline CDR1 reads LNHNV; CDR2 reads YYDKDF (reference sequence). CDR3 nucleotides: TGTGCCACCAGCAGAGGGGAGGGTGGGGTCGCTGAAGCTTTCTTT. Its translation: CATSRGEGGVAEAFF.

The V and J genes are TRBV29-1 and TRBJ2-3, with TRBD1 matching over 8 bases. The CDR3 is made up of 14 amino acids. Germline V gene data show CDR1 as SQVTM and CDR2 as ANQGSEA. J was trimmed by 0 bases and V by 4 bases; bases with no gene match: 3. The CDR3 region is CSVVGTGSTDTQYF. The CDR3, as DNA: TGCAGCGTTGTAGGGACAGGTAGCACAGATACGCAGTATTTT.

This clone is large in the sample. The V and J genes are TRBV9 and TRBJ2-5, with TRBD1 matching over 8 bases. Germline V CDR1 and CDR2: SGDLS, YYNGEE. After removal of 3 bases from V and 3 bases from J, the junction contained 7 bases not matched to a gene. The CDR3 has 15 residues. This chain's CDR3 is CASSDRTGTKETQYF. The DNA for the CDR3 is TGTGCCAGCAGCGACCGGACAGGGACCAAAGAGACCCAGTACTTC.

The V call is TRBV29-1, the J call TRBJ1-2; TRBD1 matches at 11 bases. V was pared by 7 bases and J by 6 bases, with 10 bases of the junction left unmatched. This CDR3 contains 14 residues. Germline CDR1 is SQVTM and CDR2 is ANQGSEA. The CDR3 is CSARGGQGGDGYTF. CDR3 coding DNA: TGCAGCGCCCGGGGGGGACAGGGGGGGGATGGCTACACCTTC.

This clone has more than one count but fewer than ten. The rearrangement joins TRBV7-9 to TRBJ1-1; D gene uncertain. CDR1 and CDR2 from the germline V gene are SEHNR and FQNEAQ (reference sequence). The CDR3 contains 13 residues. The V end was cut by 3 bases, the J end by 1 base, with 6 bases between. CDR3 region: CASSLTPNTEAFF. CDR3 DNA: TGTGCCAGCAGCTTGACTCCGAACACTGAAGCTTTCTTT. Filled out from reference TRBV7-9 and TRBJ1-1, the complete variable domain reads DTGVSQNPRHKITKRGQNVTFRCDPISEHNRLYWYRQTLGQGPEFLTYFQNEAQLEKSRLLSDRFSAERPKGSFSTLEIQRTEQGDSAMYLCASSLTPNTEAFFGQGTRLTVV.

The rearrangement joins TRBV5-1 to TRBJ1-2; D is ambiguous. This CDR3 comprises 14 residues. The V and J ends lost 4 bases and 6 bases respectively, with 16 bases between them. The germline CDR1 and CDR2 sequences are SGHRS and YFSETQ. The CDR3 coding sequence is TGCGCCAGCAGCCCAATTACCGGGAAAAATGGCTACACCTTC. Translated, it gives CASSPITGKNGYTF.

V is TRBV5-1 and J is TRBJ2-7, with 11 bases identical to TRBD2. The CDR3 is made up of 15 amino acids. The V segment lost 2 bases and the J segment 3 bases; nucleotides outside the gene matches: 4. Germline CDR1 and CDR2: SGHRS and YFSETQ. The CDR3 region is CASSFGTSGSYEQYF. The CDR3 DNA reads TGCGCCAGCAGCTTCGGAACTAGCGGGAGCTACGAGCAGTACTTC.

This clone came up a few times. The chain has TRBV7-3 and TRBJ2-3, with TRBD2 matching 8 bases. V was clipped by 4 bases and J by 4 bases; unmatched bases: 10. This CDR3 has 16 amino acids. In germline, CDR1 is SGHTA, CDR2 FQGTGA. CDR3 nucleotide sequence: TGTGCCAGCAGCTCCGTCCCCCGGGGGGGCCCAGATACGCAGTATTTT. Translation gives CASSSVPRGGPDTQYF.

V and J are TRBV21-1 and TRBJ2-7; the table's D call, TRBD1, was not checked against the DNA. TRBV21-1 is a pseudogene locus. This CDR3 comprises 11 residues. The CDR3 nucleotides read TGTGCCAGCAGCAAAGCAGACAGGGTGAACTTC. Translating it yields CASSKADRVNF.

This chain joins TRBV19 and TRBJ2-1; D unclear. Looked up from germline, CDR1 is LNHDA and CDR2 is SQIVND (reference sequence). This CDR3 has 14 amino acids. V dropped 3 bases and J dropped 0 bases, with 6 bases sitting between them. The CDR3 reads CASSISHSYNEQFF. In nucleotides, the CDR3 is TGTGCCAGTAGTATTAGCCACTCCTACAATGAGCAGTTCTTC.